This TCR beta chain was profiled in a study of blood T cell repertoires in COVID-19. Trimming pared 0 bases from V and 5 bases from J, leaving 13 bases between. Per germline, CDR1 SGHDN and CDR2 FVKESK. The CDR3 covers 15 residues. Living in roughly 25 US areas, the participants were between 18 and 89 years of age. The repertoire was sequenced with immunoSEQ multiplex PCR; TCRdb's copy has only in-frame clones and lacks some. The table lists roughly 290,000 clones, around nine tenths of them singletons. The clonotype comes from a woman aged 35 to 49 who had recovered from COVID-19. The chain has TRBV14 and TRBJ2-5; D gene uncertain. What was sequenced was PBMCs or T cells enriched from blood (not recorded which). CDR3 in DNA: TGTGCCAGCAGCCAAGATGGCCGCCCGAGGGAGACCCAGTACTTC. This codes for CASSQDGRPRETQYF.